The 11 T cell receptor beta chains listed next were all sequenced from one sample in a study of response to subunit inactivated influenza vaccine. TCRdb re-called the RT-PCR reads through MiXCR, storing one row per CDR3 protein. The sample shows more than 250,000 distinct CDR3 sequences, about a fifth of them seen only once. The specimen comprised PBMCs from blood, sampled approximately 20 months after vaccination. These receptor sequences come from a man aged 50-75 years who received an inactivated influenza vaccine.

The chain couples TRBV4-2 to TRBJ2-7; 7 positions match TRBD1. The germline gives CDR1 LGHNA, CDR2 YNFKEQ. The CDR3 length is 15 residues. V was clipped by 4 bases and J by 2 bases; unmatched bases: 8. CDR3: CASSLETGLAYEQYF. The DNA of the CDR3 is TGTGCCAGCAGCCTTGAGACAGGGTTGGCCTACGAGCAGTACTTC.

The table lists this clonotype with a few counts. The chain is built from TRBV28 and TRBJ1-2; TRBD1 matches at 10 bases. CDR3 size: 16 residues. Trimming at V came to 5 bases and at J to 3 bases, leaving 9 bases not matched to a gene. From germline, CDR1 is MDHEN and CDR2 SYDVKM. The CDR3 reads CASSPLTGGGYYGYTF. The CDR3 DNA sequence: TGTGCCAGCAGTCCCCTGACAGGGGGCGGTTACTATGGCTACACCTTC.

V gene TRBV20-1 combines with J gene TRBJ2-5, with 8 bases matching TRBD1. The V gene end was trimmed by 0 bases and the J gene end by 4 bases; junction bases not matched to a gene: 7. Germline V gene sequence: CDR1 DFQATT, CDR2 SNEGSKA (reference sequence). This CDR3 spans 15 amino acids. CDR3 nucleotide sequence: TGCAGTGCTAGAGATGGACAGGGTGGCAGAGAGACCCAGTACTTC. This gives the protein CSARDGQGGRETQYF.

The chain carries TRBV2 and TRBJ1-4; D is perhaps TRBD1 (6 bases). Germline CDR1 and CDR2: SNHLY and FYNNEI. The CDR3 is made up of 15 amino acids. V lost 7 bases and J lost 5, with 17 bases in between. The CDR3 reads CASTLSGGGNEKLFF. DNA of the CDR3: TGTGCCAGCACTTTATCCGGGGGCGGCAATGAAAAACTGTTTTTT.

At least ten counts were recorded for this clonotype. V is TRBV6-1 and J is TRBJ1-5, with D possibly matching TRBD1 (5 bases). V was shortened by 7 bases and J by 1 base, with 14 bases between the two germline ends. From germline, CDR1 is MNHNS and CDR2 SASEGT. This CDR3 spans 15 amino acids. The CDR3 nucleotides read TGTGCCAGCAACCAGGCAGGGACGAGCAATCAGCCCCAGCATTTT. It yields the protein CASNQAGTSNQPQHF.

The chain employs TRBV28 and TRBJ1-5; D not certain. This CDR3 comprises 15 residues. CDR1 is MDHEN and CDR2 is SYDVKM in the germline V gene. Trimming pared 2 bases from V and 1 base from J, leaving 9 bases between. The chain's CDR3 is CASSLMGRSNQPQHF. The CDR3, as DNA: TGTGCCAGCAGTTTAATGGGAAGGAGCAATCAGCCCCAGCATTTT. Filled out from reference TRBV28 and TRBJ1-5, the complete variable domain reads DVKVTQSSRYLVKRTGEKVFLECVQDMDHENMFWYRQDPGLGLRLIYFSYDVKMKEKGDIPEGYSVSREKKERFSLILESASTNQTSMYLCASSLMGRSNQPQHFGDGTRLSIL.

V usage is TRBV9 and J usage is TRBJ1-1; a possible D gene is TRBD1 (6 bases). The CDR3 totals 21 residues. V was trimmed by 4 bases and J by 0 bases, leaving 31 bases between them. Germline V CDR1 and CDR2: SGDLS, YYNGEE. CDR3: CASSPRLGGAQGLQLNTEAFF. The CDR3 DNA follows: TGTGCCAGCAGCCCGCGCTTAGGGGGGGCGCAGGGCCTACAATTGAACACTGAAGCTTTCTTT. The entire variable domain, with the rest obtained from reference TRBV9 and TRBJ1-1, is as follows: DSGVTQTPKHLITATGQRVTLRCSPRSGDLSVYWYQQSLDQGLQFLIQYYNGEERAKGNILERFSAQQFPDLHSELNLSSLELGDSALYFCASSPRLGGAQGLQLNTEAFFGQGTRLTVV.

The table lists this clonotype with a few counts. The chain couples TRBV7-2 to TRBJ1-2; D perhaps matches TRBD1 (5 bases). CDR3 length: 16 residues. Trimming removed 7 bases at V and 6 bases at J, with 24 bases between. Germline V gene lookup returns CDR1 SGHTA and CDR2 FQGNSA. CDR3 sequence reads: CASIVAPGSRINGYTF. The CDR3 nucleotides read TGTGCCAGCATCGTTGCCCCAGGGTCGAGGATCAATGGCTACACCTTC.

The chain employs TRBV3-1 and TRBJ1-2; D is ambiguous. Trimming took off 4 bases at V and 2 bases at J, with 23 bases between the two ends. The germline V gene encodes CDR1 LGHDT and CDR2 YNNKEL (reference sequence). This CDR3 has 18 amino acids. The CDR3 spells CASSPRRSSTSSNYGYTF. DNA for the CDR3: TGTGCCAGCAGCCCCCGACGGAGTTCAACCAGCTCGAACTATGGCTACACCTTC.

This clonotype has more than one count but fewer than ten. CDR3 sequence (DNA): TGTGCCAGCAGGTTAACCGGACAGGGGTTGAAAGGCTACACCTTC. Its protein product is CASRLTGQGLKGYTF. This chain links TRBV6-5 with TRBJ1-2, with 9 bases fitting TRBD1. The germline V gene encodes CDR1 MNHEY and CDR2 SVGAGI. The CDR3 is made up of 15 amino acids. J lost 8 bases, V lost 6 bases, and 13 bases had no gene match.

This clonotype was seen ten or more times. The gene calls are TRBV5-1 and TRBJ2-7; D uncertain. The CDR3 runs 13 residues. Trimming pared 4 bases from V and 4 bases from J, leaving 12 bases between. Germline lookup yields CDR1 SGHRS and CDR2 YFSETQ. In DNA, the CDR3 is TGCGCCAGCAGCCTCGTGGTAGGGTACGAGCAGTACTTC. Translation gives CASSLVVGYEQYF.